A single sample is the source of the 31 T cell receptor beta chains below, sequenced in a study of a mutant IDH1 vaccine in newly diagnosed glioma. The method was immunoSEQ multiplex PCR; TCRdb's version includes in-frame clones alone and lacks a portion of them. This sample carries roughly 21,000 clones, over 75% of them seen once, and the ten largest clones take 5.4%. The time point was: baseline, week 1 (first vaccination visit). As for treatment: pre-vaccination baseline after standard-of-care therapy. The specimen was PBMCs, collected from a glioma patient treated with radiotherapy, temozolomide or both. These receptors were collected from a man aged 35 to 55 with glioma.

The chain couples TRBV7-2 to TRBJ2-1; possible D gene TRBD1, 8 bases. CDR1 SGHTA and CDR2 FQGNSA come from the germline V gene. This CDR3 contains 17 residues. V was clipped by 6 bases and J by 9 bases, with 27 bases between them. Here the CDR3 reads CASSPPTGGSSGGEQFF. DNA of the CDR3: TGTGCCAGCAGTCCGCCCACAGGGGGATCGTCGGGGGGTGAGCAGTTCTTC.

The chain is built from TRBV9 and TRBJ2-7; D call uncertain. V was shortened by 5 bases and J by 1 base, with 7 bases between the two germline ends. The germline CDR1 and CDR2 sequences are SGDLS and YYNGEE. CDR3 length: 12 amino acids. The CDR3 sequence is CASSGESYEQYF. The CDR3 DNA reads TGTGCCAGCAGTGGGGAATCCTACGAGCAGTACTTC.

The rearrangement links TRBV10-1 to TRBJ1-1; D not certain. Trimming took off 6 bases at V and 1 base at J, with 12 bases between the two ends. This CDR3 region has 14 residues. Looked up from germline, CDR1 is WNHNN and CDR2 is SYGVQD (reference sequence). The CDR3 region has the DNA TGCGCCAGCAGCTCCGAGAAAAGGAACACTGAAGCTTTCTTT. This encodes CASSSEKRNTEAFF.

The chain is built from TRBV4-2 and TRBJ2-7; TRBD1 is a possible D gene (6 bases). Germline values: CDR1 LGHNA, CDR2 YNFKEQ. This CDR3 is 14 amino acids long. Deletions cut 0 bases from V and 5 bases from J, with 11 bases between. CDR3 loop: CASSQENRVHEQYF. In DNA, the CDR3 is TGTGCCAGCAGCCAAGAAAACAGGGTCCACGAGCAGTACTTC.

Here the CDR3 DNA reads TGTGCCAGTAGTAAGTCGGGAGGGACAGTTGGCTATGGCTACACCTTC. Encoded protein: CASSKSGGTVGYGYTF. The V and J genes are TRBV19 and TRBJ1-2, with TRBD1 identical over 7 bases. The junction had 12 bases not matched to a gene; V was cut back by 4 bases and J by 4 bases. Per germline, CDR1 LNHDA and CDR2 SQIVND (reference sequence). The CDR3 is 16 residues long.

This clone showed up just once. The chain joins TRBV5-1 to TRBJ1-1; D gene ambiguous. V dropped 2 bases and J dropped 0 bases, with 11 bases sitting between them. CDR3 size: 15 residues. The V gene's germline CDR1 is SGHRS and CDR2 YFSETQ. The CDR3 region has the DNA TGCGCCAGCAGCTTCGTCGGGGATTTGAACACTGAAGCTTTCTTT. Translating gives CASSFVGDLNTEAFF. The full variable domain, rest sourced from reference TRBV5-1 and TRBJ1-1, is KAGVTQTPRYLIKTRGQQVTLSCSPISGHRSVSWYQQTPGQGLQFLFEYFSETQRNKGNFPGRFSGRQFSNSRSEMNVSTLELGDSALYLCASSFVGDLNTEAFFGQGTRLTVV.

The chain joins TRBV6-6 to TRBJ2-5; D possibly matches TRBD1 or TRBD2 (5 bases each). Germline V gives CDR1 MNHNY, CDR2 SVGAGI (reference sequence). This CDR3 contains 14 residues. Trimming cost V 4 bases and J 0 bases, with 9 bases left between them. Here the CDR3 reads CASSFRGDQETQYF. The DNA of the CDR3 is TGTGCCAGCAGTTTCCGAGGGGACCAAGAGACCCAGTACTTC.

The V call is TRBV2, the J call TRBJ2-7, with 12 bases aligning to TRBD2. Germline loops: CDR1 SNHLY, CDR2 FYNNEI. Unmatched junction bases numbered 7, after V lost 4 bases and J lost 6 bases. This CDR3 comprises 15 residues. The CDR3 reads CASSASGRALGEQYF. The CDR3 bases are TGTGCCAGCAGTGCTAGCGGGAGGGCCTTGGGCGAGCAGTACTTC.

V usage is TRBV6-4 and J usage is TRBJ2-3; 14 positions match TRBD2. After removal of 11 bases from V and 3 bases from J, the junction contained 4 bases not matched to a gene. The CDR3 sequence is 14 residues long. Per the germline V gene, CDR1 is MRHNA and CDR2 is SNTAGT. CDR3 sequence: CACGTSGGTDTQYF. CDR3 DNA: TGTGCCTGCGGGACTAGCGGGGGAACAGATACGCAGTATTTT.

The chain recombines TRBV28 with TRBJ1-1; D is unresolved. The germline V and J ends were trimmed by 8 bases and 3 bases, with 13 bases remaining between them. The CDR3 covers 13 residues. Germline V lookup: CDR1 MDHEN, CDR2 SYDVKM. CDR3 sequence (DNA): TGTGCCAGCCTGTCAGGCGGGTACACTGAAGCTTTCTTT. It codes for CASLSGGYTEAFF.

Worth noting for this clone: This sample also contains other DNA sequences that code for the same CDR3. The V and J genes are TRBV6-5 and TRBJ1-2; the match to TRBD1 covers 8 bases. Germline V lookup: CDR1 MNHEY, CDR2 SVGAGI. CDR3 size: 14 residues. The trim removed 6 bases at V and 6 bases at J, leaving 9 bases unmatched. The CDR3 nucleotides read TGTGCCAGCAGCCCAGGACAGGGTGCCGATGGCTACACCTTC. Translated, it gives CASSPGQGADGYTF.

The rearrangement joins TRBV6-5 to TRBJ2-5, with D perhaps matching TRBD2 (5 bases). Germline V gives CDR1 MNHEY, CDR2 SVGAGI. V was cut by 6 bases and J by 5 bases, with 7 bases left in between. The CDR3 extends over 11 amino acids. The DNA for the CDR3 is TGTGCCAGCAGGGACTGGGAGACCCAGTACTTC. Encoded protein: CASRDWETQYF.

This sequence joins TRBV18 and TRBJ1-5, with D unresolved. From germline, CDR1 is KGHSH and CDR2 LQKENI. Trimming cost V 2 bases and J 6 bases, with 8 bases left between them. The CDR3 is 13 amino acids. The CDR3 protein is CASSPELSQPQHF. CDR3 DNA sequence: TGTGCCAGCTCACCAGAACTCTCTCAGCCCCAGCATTTT.

V is TRBV15 and J is TRBJ2-5, with a tentative D call TRBD2 (6 bases). From germline, CDR1 is LNHNV and CDR2 YYDKDF (reference sequence). V was clipped by 5 bases and J by 1 base, with 8 bases between them. The CDR3 covers 13 residues. CDR3 DNA sequence: TGTGCCACCAGCGGGGGGTTCCAAGAGACCCAGTACTTC. Translation: CATSGGFQETQYF.

J is TRBJ1-5 and V is TRBV6-1, with D possibly TRBD1 on 6 matching bases. Looked up from germline, CDR1 is MNHNS and CDR2 is SASEGT. The length of the CDR3 is 14 residues. The V end was cut by 4 bases, the J end by 4 bases, with 11 bases between. CDR3 residues: CASSGAGVNQPQHF. CDR3 bases: TGTGCCAGCAGTGGAGCAGGGGTTAATCAGCCCCAGCATTTT.

The gene calls are TRBV10-3 and TRBJ1-5; possibly TRBD1 for D (6 bases). With 5 bases removed from V and 0 bases from J, the gap between germline ends came to 11 bases. The CDR3 contains 15 residues. From germline, CDR1 is ENHRY and CDR2 SYGVKD. DNA of the CDR3: TGTGCCATCAGTAGGGACACACATAGCAATCAGCCCCAGCATTTT. Its translation is CAISRDTHSNQPQHF.

The chain links TRBV5-8 to TRBJ1-5; D gene unclear. The length of the CDR3 is 18 residues. Trimming removed 0 bases at V and 0 bases at J, with 16 bases between. Germline V gives CDR1 SGHTS, CDR2 YDEGEE. CDR3 nucleotide sequence: TGTGCCAGCAGCTTGGCTTGGGCACGGAGTTATAGCAATCAGCCCCAGCATTTT. Its translation: CASSLAWARSYSNQPQHF.

The chain links TRBV6-1 to TRBJ2-6; D call uncertain. In germline, CDR1 is MNHNS, CDR2 SASEGT. Trimming removed 4 bases from V and 5 bases from J, with 21 bases in between. The CDR3 is 18 residues long. CDR3 in amino acids: CASSGRSSAQSRANVLTF. The DNA for the CDR3 is TGTGCCAGCAGTGGGAGAAGCTCTGCACAAAGTCGGGCCAACGTCCTGACTTTC.

The rearrangement links TRBV6-5 to TRBJ1-5; TRBD1 matches 7 bases. Germline values: CDR1 MNHEY, CDR2 SVGAGI. Germline trimming cut 4 bases from V and 5 bases from J; bases unmatched to any gene: 8. The CDR3 contains 15 residues. CDR3 residues: CASSSRQGSYQPQHF. In DNA form, the CDR3 reads TGTGCCAGCAGTTCCCGACAGGGAAGTTATCAGCCCCAGCATTTT.

This chain connects TRBV5-6 to TRBJ1-1; D is undetermined. V dropped 6 bases and J dropped 0 bases, with 9 bases sitting between them. CDR1 SGHDT and CDR2 YYEEEE come from the germline V gene. The CDR3 totals 13 residues. DNA of the CDR3: TGTGCCAGCAAGACCACAGTGAACACTGAAGCTTTCTTT. Its translation is CASKTTVNTEAFF.

This sequence joins TRBV19 and TRBJ2-7; tentative D call: TRBD2 (6 bases). CDR3 length: 13 amino acids. Between the trimmed V and J ends, which lost 6 bases and 5 bases, there was a span of 14 bases. Germline V gene data show CDR1 as LNHDA and CDR2 as SQIVND (reference sequence). DNA of the CDR3: TGTGCCAGTAGAAACTCTGGGGGGAACGAGCAGTACTTC. This codes for CASRNSGGNEQYF.

The CDR3 loop is CSVRPDWGGYTF. The CDR3 nucleotides read TGCAGCGTGAGGCCCGATTGGGGAGGCTACACCTTC. The rearrangement links TRBV29-1 to TRBJ1-2; D remains unclear. CDR1 and CDR2 (germline): SQVTM, ANQGSEA. Trimming cost V 6 bases and J 8 bases, with 16 bases left between them. CDR3 length equals 12 residues.

The chain uses TRBV6-1 and TRBJ2-3; D call uncertain. Per germline, CDR1 MNHNS and CDR2 SASEGT. The CDR3 extends over 15 amino acids. The V end lost 1 base, the J end lost 0 bases, and 8 bases lay between the germline ends. This CDR3 reads CASSEVVGSTDTQYF. DNA for the CDR3: TGTGCCAGCAGTGAAGTTGTAGGGAGCACAGATACGCAGTATTTT.

The genes are TRBV5-1 and TRBJ1-5, with 12 bases matching TRBD1. The CDR3 length is 21 residues. The V and J ends lost 6 bases and 2 bases, in that order; junction bases with no gene match: 21. Germline CDR1 and CDR2: SGHRS and YFSETQ. The CDR3 is CASTPARGDRGQKGRNQPQHF. The CDR3, as DNA: TGCGCCAGCACCCCCGCGAGGGGGGACAGGGGGCAAAAAGGTCGCAATCAGCCCCAGCATTTT.

The chain couples TRBV25-1 to TRBJ2-3; D perhaps matches TRBD2 (6 bases). CDR1 MGHDK and CDR2 SYGVNS come from the germline V gene. V dropped 6 bases and J dropped 7 bases, with 11 bases sitting between them. The CDR3 length is 12 residues. The CDR3 sequence is CASSGTRNTQYF. The CDR3 DNA is TGTGCCAGCAGCGGGACTCGTAATACGCAGTATTTT.

In its sample, this clone was seen once. CDR3: CASSLAPEYGYTF. CDR3 nucleotides: TGTGCCAGCAGCTTAGCTCCGGAGTATGGCTACACCTTC. The rearrangement uses TRBV7-2 and TRBJ1-2; the D is unclear. V gave up 0 bases and J gave up 5 bases, with 7 bases separating them. The CDR3 spans 13 residues. The germline V gene has CDR1 SGHTA and CDR2 FQGNSA.

The chain couples TRBV20-1 to TRBJ2-7; possibly TRBD2 for D (5 bases). CDR1 DFQATT and CDR2 SNEGSKA come from the germline V gene (reference sequence). CDR3 length: 11 residues. Trimming pared 8 bases from V and 2 bases from J, leaving 10 bases between. CDR3 sequence reads: CSPTRPYEQYV. The CDR3 coding sequence is TGCAGTCCCACTAGACCCTACGAGCAGTACGTC.

The V and J genes are TRBV18 and TRBJ1-2; D remains ambiguous. The V end lost 4 bases, the J end lost 3 bases, and 9 bases lay between the germline ends. CDR1 KGHSH and CDR2 LQKENI come from the germline V gene. This CDR3 is built from 13 residues. This CDR3 is CASSQGWDYGYTF. The CDR3 DNA follows: TGTGCCAGCTCACAAGGTTGGGACTATGGCTACACCTTC. The full variable domain, its missing parts supplied by reference TRBV18 and TRBJ1-2, is NAGVMQNPRHLVRRRGQEARLRCSPMKGHSHVYWYRQLPEEGLKFMVYLQKENIIDESGMPKERFSAEFPKEGPSILRIQQVVRGDSAAYFCASSQGWDYGYTFGSGTRLTVV.

The chain recombines TRBV6-6 with TRBJ1-1; weak D call: TRBD1 (5 bases). V lost 2 bases and J 0 bases, leaving 13 bases between the germline ends. CDR1 is MNHNY, CDR2 SVGAGI, per germline (reference sequence). This CDR3 has 16 amino acids. DNA for the CDR3: TGTGCCAGCAGTTACCCGGGCAAGGGGATGAACACTGAAGCTTTCTTT. Protein product: CASSYPGKGMNTEAFF.

This chain joins TRBV6-5 and TRBJ1-4; no clear D. Germline V lookup: CDR1 MNHEY, CDR2 SVGAGI. V was trimmed by 4 bases and J by 1 base, leaving 4 bases between them. This CDR3 region has 13 residues. The CDR3 reads CASSSGTNEKLFF. As DNA, the CDR3 is TGTGCCAGCAGTTCGGGAACTAATGAAAAACTGTTTTTT.

This chain joins TRBV19 and TRBJ1-2; D not certain. The length of the CDR3 is 16 residues. Germline V gives CDR1 LNHDA, CDR2 SQIVND (reference sequence). The V gene lost 4 bases and the J gene lost 1 base, with 16 bases spanning the gap. The CDR3 reads CASSTDGRKDNYGYTF. The CDR3 bases are TGTGCCAGTAGTACGGACGGGAGGAAAGATAACTATGGCTACACCTTC. Using reference TRBV19 and TRBJ1-2 for the parts outside the CDR3, the full variable domain is DGGITQSPKYLFRKEGQNVTLSCEQNLNHDAMYWYRQDPGQGLRLIYYSQIVNDFQKGDIAEGYSVSREKKESFPLTVTSAQKNPTAFYLCASSTDGRKDNYGYTFGSGTRLTVV.